This T cell receptor (beta chain) was recorded in a study of CD8+ T cells in alopecia areata. As for the study in general: It was oral tofacitinib, at 5 to 10 mg twice daily, that treated patients received. Study-wide points: In lesional scalp, particularly from alopecia totalis/universalis, clonality was higher than in normal scalp. A large proportion of expanded lesional clones were detected persisting in scalp and blood during tofacitinib.

After isolation, RNA underwent reverse transcription to generate cDNA as the sequencing template. Only in-frame clones appear in the TCRdb table, and some are missing; sequencing was by immunoSEQ multiplex PCR. The table lists 80,000 or so clones, roughly 70% of them singletons, with around a quarter in the top ten. Only one count was recorded for this clone. Its antigen remains unidentified. Per germline, CDR1 SGHRS and CDR2 YFSETQ. V gave up 0 bases and J gave up 5 bases, with 15 bases separating them. The CDR3 has 15 residues. Treatment reported: oral pan-JAK inhibitor, 5-10 mg twice daily. The source is a human donor with alopecia areata. The J gene is TRBJ2-7, the V gene TRBV5-1; D is perhaps TRBD1 (5 bases). Sequenced here: CD8+ T cells sorted from blood, sampled at week 24, from a patient treated with tofacitinib. CDR3 residues: CASSLGVRVVNEQYF. CDR3 sequence (DNA): TGCGCCAGCAGCTTGGGGGTCAGGGTGGTCAACGAGCAGTACTTC. Looking up the rest from reference TRBV5-1 and TRBJ2-7 gives the full variable domain: KAGVTQTPRYLIKTRGQQVTLSCSPISGHRSVSWYQQTPGQGLQFLFEYFSETQRNKGNFPGRFSGRQFSNSRSEMNVSTLELGDSALYLCASSLGVRVVNEQYFGPGTRLTVT.